This T cell receptor (beta chain) appears in the sequencing data of a study of blood T cell repertoires in COVID-19. Study as a whole: Acute and convalescent COVID-19 specimens originated in the United States, Italy and Spain. The analysed material was cDNA or gDNA that came from T cells, B-cell-depleted T cells, or PBMCs.

Original processing methods: Cell counts per sample came from amplifying reference gene primers. TCRdb's copy holds only in-frame clones and misses some; the assay was immunoSEQ multiplex PCR. That table furnishes V, J and clone size, whereas the DNA furnished D and trimming. The sample carries fewer than 250,000 clones, approximately 83% recorded once. Germline CDR1 is MNHNY and CDR2 is SVGAGI (reference sequence). This CDR3 is 13 amino acids long. V gave up 5 bases and J gave up 3 bases, with 10 bases separating them. The genes are TRBV6-6 and TRBJ1-1; D gene unclear. Sequencing was done on a sample of peripheral blood. The receptor comes from a middle-aged woman with active or convalescent COVID-19. The CDR3 bases are TGTGCCAGCAGTCAATTCGGGGACACTGAAGCTTTCTTT. Translation gives CASSQFGDTEAFF.